The T cell receptor beta chain described here comes from a study of STAT5B mutations in CD4+ large granular lymphocyte leukemia. General study points: No patients shared main leukemic clonotypes, though roughly 27% appeared at low frequency elsewhere. Without HLA matching, higher CD4+ than CD8+ T-LGLL clonality could reflect small sample size.

Sequencing was at survey level. Assay: immunoSEQ multiplex PCR; the TCRdb copy retains only in-frame clones and omits some. The sample has about 30,000 clones; under 80% are singletons. This clone has just one count. The antigen is unknown. The clonotype comes from a human donor in good health. The sequenced sample consisted of CD4+ T cells from blood buffy coats.

CDR3 in DNA: TGTGCCAGCAGCCTCCGTGGTCAAGAGACCCAGTACTTC. This encodes CASSLRGQETQYF. V and J are TRBV7-3 and TRBJ2-5; no reliable D call. Germline V gene lookup returns CDR1 SGHTA and CDR2 FQGTGA. The V gene lost 5 bases and the J gene lost 2 bases, with 9 bases spanning the gap. CDR3 length: 13 amino acids.